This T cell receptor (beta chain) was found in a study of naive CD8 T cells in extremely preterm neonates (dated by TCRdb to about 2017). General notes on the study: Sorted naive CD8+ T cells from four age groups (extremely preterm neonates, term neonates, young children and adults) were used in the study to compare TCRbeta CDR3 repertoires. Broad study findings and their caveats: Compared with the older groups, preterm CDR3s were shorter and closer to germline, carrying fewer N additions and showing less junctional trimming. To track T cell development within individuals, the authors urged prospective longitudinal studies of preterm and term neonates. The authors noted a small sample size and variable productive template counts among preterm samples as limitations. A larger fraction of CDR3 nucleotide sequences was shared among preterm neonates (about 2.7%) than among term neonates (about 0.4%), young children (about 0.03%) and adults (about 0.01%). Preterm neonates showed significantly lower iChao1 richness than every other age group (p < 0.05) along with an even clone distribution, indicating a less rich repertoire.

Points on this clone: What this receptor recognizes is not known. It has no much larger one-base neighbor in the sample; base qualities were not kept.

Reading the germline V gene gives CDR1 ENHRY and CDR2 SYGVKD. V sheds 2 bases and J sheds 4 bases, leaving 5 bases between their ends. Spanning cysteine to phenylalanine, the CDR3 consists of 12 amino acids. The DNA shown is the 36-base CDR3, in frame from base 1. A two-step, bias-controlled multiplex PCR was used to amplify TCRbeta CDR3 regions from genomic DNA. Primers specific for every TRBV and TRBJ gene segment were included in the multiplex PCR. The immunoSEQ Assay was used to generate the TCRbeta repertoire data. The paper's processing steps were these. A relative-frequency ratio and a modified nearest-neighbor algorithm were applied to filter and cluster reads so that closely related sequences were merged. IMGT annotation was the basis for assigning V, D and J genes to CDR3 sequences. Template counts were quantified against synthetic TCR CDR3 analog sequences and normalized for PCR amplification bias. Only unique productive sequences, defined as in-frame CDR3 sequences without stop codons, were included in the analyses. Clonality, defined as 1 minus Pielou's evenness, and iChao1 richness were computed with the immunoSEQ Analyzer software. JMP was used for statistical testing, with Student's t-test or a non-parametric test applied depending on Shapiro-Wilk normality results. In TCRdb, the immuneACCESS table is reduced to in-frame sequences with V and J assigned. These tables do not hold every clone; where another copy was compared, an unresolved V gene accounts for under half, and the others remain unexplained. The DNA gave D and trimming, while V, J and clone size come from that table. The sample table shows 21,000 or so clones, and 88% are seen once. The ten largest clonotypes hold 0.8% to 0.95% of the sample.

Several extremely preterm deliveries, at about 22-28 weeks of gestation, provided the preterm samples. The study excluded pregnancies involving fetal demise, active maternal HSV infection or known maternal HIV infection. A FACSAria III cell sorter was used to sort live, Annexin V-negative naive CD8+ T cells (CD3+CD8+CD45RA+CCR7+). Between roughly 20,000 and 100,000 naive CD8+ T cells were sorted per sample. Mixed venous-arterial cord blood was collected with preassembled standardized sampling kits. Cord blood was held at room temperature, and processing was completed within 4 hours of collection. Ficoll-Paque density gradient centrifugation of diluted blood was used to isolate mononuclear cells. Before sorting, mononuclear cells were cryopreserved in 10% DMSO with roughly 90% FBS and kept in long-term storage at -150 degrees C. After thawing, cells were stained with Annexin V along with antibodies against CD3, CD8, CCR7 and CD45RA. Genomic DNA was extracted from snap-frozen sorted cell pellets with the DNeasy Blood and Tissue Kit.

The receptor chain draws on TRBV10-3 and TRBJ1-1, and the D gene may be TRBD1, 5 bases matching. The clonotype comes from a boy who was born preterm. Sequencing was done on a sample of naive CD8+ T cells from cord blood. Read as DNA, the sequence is TGTGCCATCAGTGAGGGGGCCACTGAAGCTTTCTTT. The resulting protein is CAISEGATEAFF.